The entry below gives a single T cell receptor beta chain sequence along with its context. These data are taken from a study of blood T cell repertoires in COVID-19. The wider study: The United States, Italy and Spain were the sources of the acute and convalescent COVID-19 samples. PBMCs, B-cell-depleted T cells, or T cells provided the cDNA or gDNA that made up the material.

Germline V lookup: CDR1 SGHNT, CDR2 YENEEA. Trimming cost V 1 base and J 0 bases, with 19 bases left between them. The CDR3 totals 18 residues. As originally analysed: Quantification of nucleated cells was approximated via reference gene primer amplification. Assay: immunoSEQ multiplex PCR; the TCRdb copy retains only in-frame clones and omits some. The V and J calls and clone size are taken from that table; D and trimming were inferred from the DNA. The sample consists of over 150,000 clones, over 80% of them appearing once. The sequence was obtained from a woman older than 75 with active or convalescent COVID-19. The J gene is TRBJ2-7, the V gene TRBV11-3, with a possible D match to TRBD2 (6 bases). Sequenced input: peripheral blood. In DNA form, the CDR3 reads TGTGCCAGCAGCTTAGTAGCCGGGAGTCCCGCCAGCTCCTACGAGCAGTACTTC. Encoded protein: CASSLVAGSPASSYEQYF.